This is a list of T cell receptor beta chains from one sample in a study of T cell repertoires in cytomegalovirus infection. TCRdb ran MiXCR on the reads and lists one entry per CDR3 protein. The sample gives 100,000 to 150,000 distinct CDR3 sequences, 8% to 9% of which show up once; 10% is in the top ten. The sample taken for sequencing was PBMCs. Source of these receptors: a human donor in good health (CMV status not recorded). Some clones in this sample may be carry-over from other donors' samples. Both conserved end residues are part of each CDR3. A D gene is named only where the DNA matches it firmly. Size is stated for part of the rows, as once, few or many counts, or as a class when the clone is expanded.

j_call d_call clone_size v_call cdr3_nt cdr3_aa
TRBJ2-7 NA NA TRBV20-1 TGCAGTGCCGTAGGGGGAGGGGGGTCCTACGAGCAGTACTTC CSAVGGGGSYEQYF
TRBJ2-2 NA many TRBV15 TGTGCCACCAGCAGAGACTTATCAGGAATATCCCCGAACACCGGGGAGCTGTTTTTT CATSRDLSGISPNTGELFF
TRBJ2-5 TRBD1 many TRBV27 TGTGCCAGCAGTCCTCCCCGAAGGACAGGGGCCATCCAAGAGACCCAGTACTTC CASSPPRRTGAIQETQYF
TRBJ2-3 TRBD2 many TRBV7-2 TGTGCCAGCAGCTTCGCGGGGGGGCCAGATACGCAGTATTTT CASSFAGGPDTQYF
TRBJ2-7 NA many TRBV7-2 TGTGCCAGCAGCTTACCATTTGCAGGGGTCAACGAGCAGTACTTC CASSLPFAGVNEQYF
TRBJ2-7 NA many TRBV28 TGTGCCAGCAGCTGGACTGGGACCCCCTACGAGCAGTACTTC CASSWTGTPYEQYF
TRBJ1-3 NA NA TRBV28 TGTGCCAGCAGTTTAATCGTCGGTCGGGGAGGAAACACCATATATTTT CASSLIVGRGGNTIYF
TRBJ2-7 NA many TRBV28 TGTGCCAGCAGCCCTGGGACCTTCTCCTACGAGCAGTACTTC CASSPGTFSYEQYF
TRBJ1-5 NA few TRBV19 TGTGCCACCCAGGGCAGGCAGGTCGATCAGCCCCAGCATTTT CATQGRQVDQPQHF
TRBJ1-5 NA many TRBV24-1 TGTGCCACCAGTGATCCAGGGACCGATCAGCCCCAGCATTTT CATSDPGTDQPQHF
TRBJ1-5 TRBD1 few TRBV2 TGTGCCAGCAGTACGACAGGGGGGTATAGCAATCAGCCCCAGCATTTT CASSTTGGYSNQPQHF
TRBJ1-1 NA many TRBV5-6 TGTGCCAGCAGCTTGTGGGGGGCGCTTACTGAAGCTTTCTTT CASSLWGALTEAFF
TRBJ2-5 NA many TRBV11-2 TGTGCCAGCAGCTTAGATCCTCGGGAGACCCAGTACTTC CASSLDPRETQYF
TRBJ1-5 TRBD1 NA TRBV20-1 TGCAGTGCTAGAGATTACAGGGGCAGCAATCAGCCCCAGCATTTT CSARDYRGSNQPQHF
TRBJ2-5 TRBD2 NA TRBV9 TGTGCCAGCAGCGCCCGTAGCGGGGGGGCTGAGACCCAGTACTTC CASSARSGGAETQYF
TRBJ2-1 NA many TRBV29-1 TGCAGCGTTAGGTGGGGGTGGAGGACCACAGGGGAGCAGTTCTTC CSVRWGWRTTGEQFF
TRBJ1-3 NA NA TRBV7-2 TGTGCCAGCAGCCAGGATCAGACAAACTCTGGAAACACCATATATTTT CASSQDQTNSGNTIYF
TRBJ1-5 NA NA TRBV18 TGTGCCAGCTCACTCAGGGATATAGGCAATCAGCCCCAGCATTTT CASSLRDIGNQPQHF
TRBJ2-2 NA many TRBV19 TGTGCCAGTAGTATAAGCAAGAACACCGGGGAGCTGTTTTTT CASSISKNTGELFF
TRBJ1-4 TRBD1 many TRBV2 TGTGCCAGCAGTGACGTGACAGGGCCAACTAATGAAAAACTGTTTTTT CASSDVTGPTNEKLFF
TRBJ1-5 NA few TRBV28 TGTGCCAGCACAACATCGATTAGGAGCAATCAGCCCCAGCATTTT CASTTSIRSNQPQHF
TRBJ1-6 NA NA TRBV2 TGTGCCCGCCGGGAAGGGGCTAGTTATAATTCACCCCTCCACTTT CARREGASYNSPLHF
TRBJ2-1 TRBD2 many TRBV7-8 TGTGCCAGCAGCTCCGACACGGGACTAGGAGACAATGAGCAGTTCTTC CASSSDTGLGDNEQFF
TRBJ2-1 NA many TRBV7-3 TGTGCCAGCAGCTTAACAGGGAGCTCCTACAATGAGCAGTTCTTC CASSLTGSSYNEQFF
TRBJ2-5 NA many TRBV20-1 TGCAGTGCCCCACCAGGGATACTAACAAGGCAAGAGACCCAGTACTTC CSAPPGILTRQETQYF
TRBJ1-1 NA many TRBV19 TGTGCCAGTAGTAGAGGACACGAGCAAGAAGCTTTCTTT CASSRGHEQEAFF
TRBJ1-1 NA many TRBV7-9 TGTGCCAGCAGCTTCTCTGGGGTGAACACTGAAGCTTTCTTT CASSFSGVNTEAFF
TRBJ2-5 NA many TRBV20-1 TGCAGTGCTAGGGAGAGGGTTAGCGAGACCCAGTACTTC CSARERVSETQYF
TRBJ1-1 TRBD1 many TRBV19 TGTGCCAGTACGCGACAGGGGGACACTGAAGCTTTCTTT CASTRQGDTEAFF
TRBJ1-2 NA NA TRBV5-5 TGTGCCAGCAGCCGCGGGGGGGGCGTCGATGGCTACACCTTC CASSRGGGVDGYTF
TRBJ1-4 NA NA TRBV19 TGTGCCAGTAGTATCCTTCTTGACAGCGGGAGGTCTACTAATGAAAAACTGTTTTTT CASSILLDSGRSTNEKLFF
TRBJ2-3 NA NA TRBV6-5 TGTGCCAGCAGTGAGACCGCTAGCACAGATACGCAGTATTTT CASSETASTDTQYF
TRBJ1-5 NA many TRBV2 TGTGCCAGCAGTGAGTCGCACAGTCTGAATCAGCCCCAGCATTTT CASSESHSLNQPQHF